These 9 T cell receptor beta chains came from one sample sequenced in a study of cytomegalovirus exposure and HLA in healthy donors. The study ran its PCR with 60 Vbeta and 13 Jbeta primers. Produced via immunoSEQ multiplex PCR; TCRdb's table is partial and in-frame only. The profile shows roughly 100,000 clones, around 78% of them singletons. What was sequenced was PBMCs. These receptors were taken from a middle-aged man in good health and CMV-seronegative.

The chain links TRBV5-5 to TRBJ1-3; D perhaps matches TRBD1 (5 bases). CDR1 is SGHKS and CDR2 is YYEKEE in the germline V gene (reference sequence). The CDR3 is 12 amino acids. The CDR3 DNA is TGTGTTGGGGGGTTGTCGGGAAACACCATATATTTT. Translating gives CVGGLSGNTIYF.

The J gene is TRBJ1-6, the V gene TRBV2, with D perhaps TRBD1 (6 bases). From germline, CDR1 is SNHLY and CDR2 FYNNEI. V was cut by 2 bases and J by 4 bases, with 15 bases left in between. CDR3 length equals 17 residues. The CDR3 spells CASSESRTVSYNSPLHF. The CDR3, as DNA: TGTGCCAGCAGTGAATCCAGGACAGTATCTTATAATTCACCCCTCCACTTT.

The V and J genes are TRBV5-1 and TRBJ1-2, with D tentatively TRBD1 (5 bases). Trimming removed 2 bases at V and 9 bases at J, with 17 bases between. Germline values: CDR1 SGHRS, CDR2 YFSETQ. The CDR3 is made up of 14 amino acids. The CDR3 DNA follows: TGCGCCAGCAGCTTCACCAGGGTGGCGGAGAGCTACACCTTC. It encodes CASSFTRVAESYTF.

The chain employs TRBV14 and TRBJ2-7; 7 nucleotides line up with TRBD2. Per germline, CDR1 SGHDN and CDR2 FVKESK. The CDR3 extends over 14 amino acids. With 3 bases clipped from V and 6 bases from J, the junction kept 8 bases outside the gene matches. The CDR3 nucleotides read TGTGCCAGCAGCCAGTTCATGGGGGAGGGCGAGCAGTACTTC. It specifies CASSQFMGEGEQYF.

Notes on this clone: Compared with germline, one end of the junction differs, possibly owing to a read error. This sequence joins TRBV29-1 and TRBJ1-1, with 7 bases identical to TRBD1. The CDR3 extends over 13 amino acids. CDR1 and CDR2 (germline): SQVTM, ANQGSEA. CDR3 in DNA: TGCAGCGTTGAAAAAACAGGGGCGGGTGAAACTTTCTTT. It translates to CSVEKTGAGETFF.

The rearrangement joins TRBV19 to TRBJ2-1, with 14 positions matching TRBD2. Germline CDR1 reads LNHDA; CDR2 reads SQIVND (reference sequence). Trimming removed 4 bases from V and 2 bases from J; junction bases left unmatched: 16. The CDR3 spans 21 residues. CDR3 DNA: TGTGCCAGTAGTAAGCCCCCTAAGACTAGCGGGGGGGCAGTCCCCTACAATGAGCAGTTCTTC. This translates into CASSKPPKTSGGAVPYNEQFF.

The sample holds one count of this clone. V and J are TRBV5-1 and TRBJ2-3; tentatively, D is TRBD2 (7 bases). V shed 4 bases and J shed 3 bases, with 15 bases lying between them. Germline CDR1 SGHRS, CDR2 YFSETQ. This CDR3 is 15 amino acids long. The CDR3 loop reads CASSPPGGRTDTQYF. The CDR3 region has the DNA TGCGCCAGCAGCCCCCCGGGGGGCCGGACAGATACGCAGTATTTT.

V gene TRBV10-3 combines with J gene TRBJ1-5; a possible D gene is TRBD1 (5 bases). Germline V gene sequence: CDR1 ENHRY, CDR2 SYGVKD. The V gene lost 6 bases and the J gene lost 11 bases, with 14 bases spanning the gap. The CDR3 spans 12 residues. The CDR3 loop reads CAIRGTGEAQHF. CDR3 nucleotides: TGTGCCATCAGAGGGACCGGGGAGGCCCAGCATTTT.

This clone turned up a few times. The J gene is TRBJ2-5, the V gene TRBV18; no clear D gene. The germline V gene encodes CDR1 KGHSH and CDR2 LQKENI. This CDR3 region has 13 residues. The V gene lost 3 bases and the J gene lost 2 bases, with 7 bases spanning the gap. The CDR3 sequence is CASSPDMQETQYF. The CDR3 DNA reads TGTGCCAGCTCACCCGACATGCAAGAGACCCAGTACTTC.